A single sample is the source of the 30 T cell receptor beta chains below, sequenced in a study of cytomegalovirus exposure and HLA in healthy donors (dated by TCRdb to 2016 to 2017). Library preparation used the immunoSEQ multiplex PCR assay. A mixture of 60 forward primers for TCR Vbeta segments and 13 reverse primers for TCR Jbeta segments was used in the multiplex PCR. TCRdb's version of the immuneACCESS table is confined to in-frame rearrangements and falls short of the full clone set. An unresolved V gene accounts for under half of the shortfall where checked; the remainder is of unknown origin. This sample is represented by roughly 67,000 clones; around four fifths of them were singletons. Jointly, the top ten make up about 9.6% of the sample. Specimen: PBMCs. The receptors stem from a man aged 35-49 years in good health and CMV-seronegative.

The chain has TRBV5-1 and TRBJ1-2, with 11 bases matching TRBD1. The CDR3 spans 20 residues. Germline V lookup: CDR1 SGHRS, CDR2 YFSETQ. Trimming took 4 bases from V and 4 from J; bases not matched to a gene: 21. Written as DNA, the CDR3 is TGCGCCAGCAGCCCCGCGATTTATGGACAGGGGGCGTGGGCAACCTATGGCTACACCTTC. Translation: CASSPAIYGQGAWATYGYTF.

This clone was recorded only once. The V call is TRBV5-5, the J call TRBJ1-6; possibly TRBD1 for D (5 bases). This CDR3 region has 18 residues. Trimming left V 4 bases short and J 9 bases short, with 26 bases between. Germline V gene sequence: CDR1 SGHKS, CDR2 YYEKEE (reference sequence). CDR3 loop: CASSDSSGRRSFGSPLHF. DNA of the CDR3: TGTGCCAGCAGCGATTCATCAGGGAGGCGTTCGTTCGGTTCACCCCTCCACTTT.

This rearrangement joins TRBV28 to TRBJ1-2; D not resolved. The germline V gene encodes CDR1 MDHEN and CDR2 SYDVKM. V was cut by 5 bases and J by 8 bases, with 30 bases left in between. This CDR3 comprises 18 residues. The CDR3 sequence: CASSTVEGKDGRNLGYTF. The DNA for the CDR3 is TGTGCCAGCAGTACCGTAGAAGGGAAAGATGGGAGAAATTTAGGCTACACCTTC.

The V and J genes are TRBV7-8 and TRBJ2-5; tentative D call: TRBD1 (6 bases). The J call is doubtful: the DNA matches TRBJ2-7 better. CDR3 length: 14 residues. Germline lookup yields CDR1 SGHVS and CDR2 FQNEAQ. The CDR3 sequence is CASSHGQRYYEQYF. The CDR3 DNA reads as TGTGCCAGCAGCCACGGACAGCGGTACTACGAGCAGTACTTC.

This clone was counted between two and nine times. The chain couples TRBV7-2 to TRBJ2-7; D gene ambiguous. CDR3 length: 14 amino acids. The V end lost 4 bases, the J end lost 0 bases, and 10 bases lay between the germline ends. Per the germline V gene, CDR1 is SGHTA and CDR2 is FQGNSA. CDR3: CASSSGPGSYEQYF. Here the CDR3 DNA reads TGTGCCAGCAGCTCCGGCCCGGGCTCCTACGAGCAGTACTTC.

The chain employs TRBV5-1 and TRBJ2-3; tentative D call: TRBD1 (5 bases). Trimming took off 0 bases at V and 2 bases at J, with 10 bases between the two ends. Per the germline V gene, CDR1 is SGHRS and CDR2 is YFSETQ. The CDR3 loop spans 15 amino acids. CDR3 amino acids: CASSLVPGNTDTQYF. The CDR3 bases are TGCGCCAGCAGCTTGGTTCCAGGGAACACAGATACGCAGTATTTT.

The chain joins TRBV29-1 to TRBJ2-5, with TRBD2 as a possible D gene (5 bases). The CDR3 covers 14 residues. V was trimmed by 3 bases and J by 4 bases, leaving 15 bases between them. The germline V gene encodes CDR1 SQVTM and CDR2 ANQGSEA. This CDR3 reads CSVDTKVGRETQYF. The CDR3 nucleotides are TGCAGCGTTGATACCAAAGTGGGGAGAGAGACCCAGTACTTC.

This sequence joins TRBV11-2 and TRBJ2-7, with 8 bases that match TRBD1. Germline loops: CDR1 SGHAT, CDR2 FQNNGV. The CDR3 extends over 15 amino acids. V lost 0 bases and J lost 5; bases outside the gene matches: 6. CDR3 DNA sequence: TGTGCCAGCAGCTTAGAGTCGAGGACAGGGCACGAGCAGTACTTC. This codes for CASSLESRTGHEQYF.

The chain recombines TRBV29-1 with TRBJ2-3; possible D gene TRBD1, 5 bases. Trimming stripped 6 bases from V and 6 bases from J, with 16 bases between. Germline lookup yields CDR1 SQVTM and CDR2 ANQGSEA. The CDR3 loop spans 13 amino acids. CDR3 nucleotide sequence: TGCAGCGTCAAATGGTGGCAGGGCGATACGCAGTATTTT. This sequence encodes CSVKWWQGDTQYF.

The rearrangement uses TRBV18 and TRBJ2-5; TRBD1 matches at 8 bases. Trimming removed 6 bases from V and 2 bases from J; junction bases left unmatched: 11. The CDR3 runs 16 residues. CDR1 and CDR2 from the germline V gene are KGHSH and LQKENI. CDR3 nucleotide sequence: TGTGCCAGCTCCAATCTGGGACAGGTGGGACAAGAGACCCAGTACTTC. Translating gives CASSNLGQVGQETQYF. Combining the CDR3 with reference TRBV18 and TRBJ2-5 gives the whole variable domain NAGVMQNPRHLVRRRGQEARLRCSPMKGHSHVYWYRQLPEEGLKFMVYLQKENIIDESGMPKERFSAEFPKEGPSILRIQQVVRGDSAAYFCASSNLGQVGQETQYFGPGTRLLVL.

This clone was picked up a small number of times. Its ends do not fully match the called genes, so a read error is possible. The chain recombines TRBV2 with TRBJ1-6; D gene ambiguous. Germline values: CDR1 SNHLY, CDR2 FYNNEI. The CDR3 is 11 residues long. The DNA of the CDR3 is TGTGCCAGCAGTCCTTCCTCCGAGTCGAGTTTT. It yields the protein CASSPSSESSF.

This clone was counted once. The chain links TRBV7-2 to TRBJ2-7, with 14 bases aligning to TRBD2. The CDR3 totals 15 residues. The trim removed 6 bases at V and 3 bases at J, leaving 4 bases unmatched. From germline, CDR1 is SGHTA and CDR2 FQGNSA. In DNA form, the CDR3 reads TGTGCCAGCAGGGGGGGGACTAGCGGGAGCTACGAGCAGTACTTC. Translation: CASRGGTSGSYEQYF.

In this sample, this clone turned up a few times. The rearrangement uses TRBV7-5 and TRBJ1-1; no check of the table's D call, TRBD1, against the DNA was made. TRBV7-5 is designated a pseudogene. The CDR3 has 13 amino acids. Written as DNA, the CDR3 is TGTGTCAGAAGCTCAGTCCTGAACACTGAAGCTTTCTTT. This gives the protein CVRSSVLNTEAFF.

This chain links TRBV28 with TRBJ2-1, with a weak D call TRBD2 (5 bases). V was trimmed by 7 bases and J by 6 bases, leaving 16 bases between them. Germline V gene lookup returns CDR1 MDHEN and CDR2 SYDVKM. This CDR3 comprises 14 residues. CDR3 nucleotides: TGTGCCAGCAAGGTCAGCGGCCCCACCAATGAGCAGTTCTTC. Translating it yields CASKVSGPTNEQFF.

J is TRBJ1-4 and V is TRBV7-9, with 7 bases fitting TRBD1. Per germline, CDR1 SEHNR and CDR2 FQNEAQ (reference sequence). CDR3 size: 16 residues. V was clipped by 2 bases and J by 2 bases; unmatched bases: 5. CDR3 region: CASSLQGDWTNEKLFF. The CDR3 DNA is TGTGCCAGCAGCTTACAGGGGGATTGGACTAATGAAAAACTGTTTTTT. Supplemented by reference TRBV7-9 and TRBJ1-4, the full variable domain reads DTGVSQNPRHKITKRGQNVTFRCDPISEHNRLYWYRQTLGQGPEFLTYFQNEAQLEKSRLLSDRFSAERPKGSFSTLEIQRTEQGDSAMYLCASSLQGDWTNEKLFFGSGTQLSVL.

This clone was observed once. The chain joins TRBV25-1 to TRBJ2-5; possible D gene TRBD2, 6 bases. Germline V gives CDR1 MGHDK, CDR2 SYGVNS. The length of the CDR3 is 13 residues. Trimming removed 7 bases from V and 5 bases from J, with 14 bases in between. Written as DNA, the CDR3 is TGTGCCAGCAACCCGGCGGGGTGGGAGACCCAGTACTTC. This encodes CASNPAGWETQYF.

The chain's CDR3 is CASRTGGNTEAFF. CDR3 DNA: TGTGCCAGCAGAACCGGAGGGAACACTGAAGCTTTCTTT. The chain combines TRBV6-5 with TRBJ1-1; D is ambiguous. Trimming took off 6 bases at V and 1 base at J, with 9 bases between the two ends. The length of the CDR3 is 13 residues. Germline CDR1 reads MNHEY; CDR2 reads SVGAGI.

The chain carries TRBV7-9 and TRBJ2-1; 8 bases fit TRBD1. Germline CDR1 is SEHNR and CDR2 is FQNEAQ (reference sequence). The CDR3 covers 15 residues. Losses at the gene ends were 2 bases for V and 4 bases for J; bases not matched to a gene: 4. The CDR3 reads CASSLRQGAYNEQFF. CDR3 coding DNA: TGTGCCAGCAGCTTAAGGCAGGGGGCATACAATGAGCAGTTCTTC.

This sequence joins TRBV19 and TRBJ2-5; 7 bases fit TRBD2. Germline loops: CDR1 LNHDA, CDR2 SQIVND (reference sequence). The CDR3 contains 13 residues. The J segment lost 5 bases and the V segment lost 6 bases, leaving 6 bases of the junction unmatched. CDR3 coding DNA: TGTGCCAGTAGCCGGGGAGGGTGGGAGACCCAGTACTTC. As protein: CASSRGGWETQYF.

V gene TRBV10-3 combines with J gene TRBJ2-7, with 8 bases aligning to TRBD1. Germline V gene sequence: CDR1 ENHRY, CDR2 SYGVKD. The CDR3 runs 15 residues. V lost 6 bases and J lost 7; bases outside the gene matches: 14. The CDR3: CAISQDRVYLGEQYF. CDR3 DNA: TGTGCCATCAGCCAGGACAGGGTCTATTTGGGGGAGCAGTACTTC.

This clone was detected once. The chain has TRBV4-1 and TRBJ1-4, with 12 bases lining up with TRBD1. From germline, CDR1 is MGHRA and CDR2 YSYEKL. The CDR3 sequence is 20 residues long. J gave up 5 bases and V 3 bases, and 16 bases lay outside the gene matches. The CDR3 here is CASSQVPGQGALSVNEKLFF. The CDR3 coding sequence is TGCGCCAGCAGCCAGGTCCCGGGACAGGGGGCCCTATCGGTCAATGAAAAACTGTTTTTT.

This chain connects TRBV11-2 to TRBJ2-7; no clear D gene. Germline lookup yields CDR1 SGHAT and CDR2 FQNNGV. The CDR3 loop spans 12 amino acids. V gave up 3 bases and J gave up 3 bases, with 6 bases separating them. The CDR3 sequence: CASSFHFYEQYF. CDR3 nucleotides: TGTGCCAGCAGCTTTCACTTCTACGAGCAGTACTTC.

This chain links TRBV10-3 with TRBJ2-7; D is ambiguous. Trimming cost V 8 bases and J 2 bases, with 7 bases left between them. Germline V CDR1 and CDR2: ENHRY, SYGVKD. The CDR3 consists of 11 residues. The chain's CDR3 is CAIGDPYEQYF. The CDR3 nucleotides are TGTGCCATCGGAGATCCCTACGAGCAGTACTTC.

This clone was seen a single time. The J gene is TRBJ2-1, the V gene TRBV4-1; TRBD2 agrees at 12 bases. Germline V gene lookup returns CDR1 MGHRA and CDR2 YSYEKL. Losses at the gene ends were 3 bases for V and 9 bases for J; bases not matched to a gene: 9. CDR3 length: 16 residues. The CDR3 DNA follows: TGCGCCAGCAGCCACATTTCTAGCGGGAGGGCCTCTGAGCAGTTCTTC. Translated: CASSHISSGRASEQFF.

In its sample, this clone was seen a few times. Here the CDR3 reads CASSLDRTQPQHF. The CDR3 region has the DNA TGTGCCAGCAGCTTGGACAGGACTCAGCCCCAGCATTTT. V is TRBV7-3 and J is TRBJ1-5, with TRBD1 identical over 7 bases. With V trimmed by 3 bases and J by 6 bases, 2 bases remained unmatched. CDR1 SGHTA and CDR2 FQGTGA come from the germline V gene. The CDR3 loop spans 13 amino acids.

The chain employs TRBV7-3 and TRBJ2-7; the match to TRBD1 covers 8 bases. J gave up 1 base and V 8 bases, and 10 bases lay outside the gene matches. The CDR3 is 15 amino acids. Germline assignment: CDR1 SGHTA and CDR2 FQGTGA. The CDR3 loop reads CASPASGGASYEQYF. The CDR3 region has the DNA TGTGCCAGCCCTGCTTCAGGGGGCGCTTCCTACGAGCAGTACTTC.

This CDR3 reads CASSLEPTGSYEQYF. CDR3 coding DNA: TGCGCCAGCAGCTTGGAGCCGACAGGGTCCTACGAGCAGTACTTC. The chain combines TRBV5-1 with TRBJ2-5, with 7 nucleotides matching TRBD1. The DNA matches TRBJ2-7 better at its end, which makes the J call doubtful. Looked up from germline, CDR1 is SGHRS and CDR2 is YFSETQ. This CDR3 has 15 residues.

The chain joins TRBV2 to TRBJ1-4; the D gene is possibly TRBD1 (5 bases). CDR1 and CDR2 from the germline V gene are SNHLY and FYNNEI. This CDR3 has 15 amino acids. The germline V and J ends were trimmed by 2 bases and 0 bases, with 7 bases remaining between them. The CDR3 DNA sequence: TGTGCCAGCAGTGAACAGGGCGCAACTAATGAAAAACTGTTTTTT. It is translated as CASSEQGATNEKLFF.

This chain joins TRBV5-1 and TRBJ2-3; 12 positions agree with TRBD2. With 0 bases clipped from V and 6 bases from J, the junction kept 5 bases outside the gene matches. The germline V gene has CDR1 SGHRS and CDR2 YFSETQ. CDR3 length: 16 residues. The CDR3 DNA reads TGCGCCAGCAGCTTGGGGGCTAGCGGGGGGGCTGATACGCAGTATTTT. Translating it yields CASSLGASGGADTQYF.

The gene calls are TRBV5-4 and TRBJ2-7, with 14 bases aligning to TRBD2. CDR1 and CDR2 (germline): SGHNT, YYREEE (reference sequence). The CDR3 consists of 18 residues. The trim removed 4 bases at V and 7 bases at J, leaving 16 bases unmatched. The CDR3 loop reads CASSPGTSGGHRVGEQYF. CDR3 DNA sequence: TGTGCCAGCAGCCCCGGGACTAGCGGGGGCCACCGGGTGGGTGAGCAGTACTTC.